This is a list of T cell receptor beta chains from one sample in a study of T-cell reconstitution after alpha-beta-depleted transplantation in children. TCRdb re-called the PCR reads with MiXCR, one entry per CDR3 protein. This table holds about 540,000 distinct CDR3 sequences, about 16% found once. This material consisted of PBMCs from the stem cell graft donor, taken from the stem cell graft. The source is a human donor who donated a stem cell graft to a child with acute lymphoblastic leukemia. Each CDR3 is given with its conserved first and last residue. The D gene is left open where the match is weak. Clone size appears in some rows only: once, few, many, or a class for an expanded clone.

D gene: NA
J gene: TRBJ2-5
V gene: TRBV24-1
clone size: NA
CDR3 DNA: TGTGCCACCAGTGATTTGCGGCGAGGCGAGACCCAGTACTTC
CDR3 protein: CATSDLRRGETQYF

D gene: NA
J gene: TRBJ2-7
V gene: TRBV5-1
clone size: few
CDR3 DNA: TGCGCCAGCAGCTTCGCAGGGGACCACGAGCAGTACTTC
CDR3 protein: CASSFAGDHEQYF

D gene: NA
J gene: TRBJ1-5
V gene: TRBV5-6
clone size: NA
CDR3 DNA: TGTGCCAGCAGCTTGAGGTCGCAGGGCCATAGCAATCAGCCCCAGCATTTT
CDR3 protein: CASSLRSQGHSNQPQHF

D gene: NA
J gene: TRBJ1-2
V gene: TRBV20-1
clone size: NA
CDR3 DNA: TGCAGTGCTAGTCTGAGGGGGAATGGCTACACCTTC
CDR3 protein: CSASLRGNGYTF

D gene: TRBD2
J gene: TRBJ2-1
V gene: TRBV20-1
clone size: few
CDR3 DNA: TGCAGTGCTTCACAGCTAGCGGGAGGTTCGAATGAGCAGTTCTTC
CDR3 protein: CSASQLAGGSNEQFF

D gene: TRBD1
J gene: TRBJ1-1
V gene: TRBV5-1
clone size: many
CDR3 DNA: TGTGCCAGCAGCCTCGGACAGGGGGCGACTGAAGCTTTCTTT
CDR3 protein: CASSLGQGATEAFF

D gene: TRBD2
J gene: TRBJ2-1
V gene: TRBV4-1
clone size: few
CDR3 DNA: TGCGCCAGCAGCCAAGTATCAGCGGGAGATGGTAATGAGCAGTTCTTC
CDR3 protein: CASSQVSAGDGNEQFF

D gene: NA
J gene: TRBJ2-7
V gene: TRBV5-1
clone size: many
CDR3 DNA: TGCGCCAGCAGCTTGGGGTTCTTGGACGAGCAGTACTTC
CDR3 protein: CASSLGFLDEQYF

D gene: TRBD2
J gene: TRBJ2-7
V gene: TRBV25-1
clone size: few
CDR3 DNA: TGTGCCAGCAGTGAATTCACCGCGGGAGGGCCTCTCGCCTACGAGCAGTACTTC
CDR3 protein: CASSEFTAGGPLAYEQYF

D gene: TRBD2
J gene: TRBJ2-1
V gene: TRBV29-1
clone size: NA
CDR3 DNA: TGCAGCGTTGAAGTTCGAGCTAGCGGGAGGGCCAGTGAGCAGTTCTTC
CDR3 protein: CSVEVRASGRASEQFF

D gene: NA
J gene: TRBJ2-1
V gene: TRBV5-1
clone size: NA
CDR3 DNA: TGCGCCAGCAGTTTGGAGAGTCCGGGCTACAATGAGCAGTTCTTC
CDR3 protein: CASSLESPGYNEQFF

D gene: TRBD2
J gene: TRBJ2-7
V gene: TRBV5-1
clone size: NA
CDR3 DNA: TGCGCCAGCAGCTTGGGGATGAACGGACTAGCGGACTCCTACGAGCAGTACTTC
CDR3 protein: CASSLGMNGLADSYEQYF

D gene: TRBD1
J gene: TRBJ1-2
V gene: TRBV20-1
clone size: NA
CDR3 DNA: TGCTGTGCTAGAGAACAGGGGGGTGACTATGGCTACACCTTC
CDR3 protein: CCAREQGGDYGYTF

D gene: NA
J gene: TRBJ2-1
V gene: TRBV15
clone size: few
CDR3 DNA: TGTGCCACCAGCAGACGTAGAATCCGGTCCTCCTACAATGAGCAGTTCTTC
CDR3 protein: CATSRRRIRSSYNEQFF

D gene: TRBD1
J gene: TRBJ1-5
V gene: TRBV5-1
clone size: few
CDR3 DNA: TGCGCCAGCAGCGCCGGGACAGGGGGCTCGGGTCAGCCCCAGCATTTT
CDR3 protein: CASSAGTGGSGQPQHF

D gene: TRBD1
J gene: TRBJ2-1
V gene: TRBV5-1
clone size: NA
CDR3 DNA: TGCGCCACCTCTAGGGCCAGACAGGGGGCCGGCAATGAGCAGTTCTTC
CDR3 protein: CATSRARQGAGNEQFF

D gene: TRBD2
J gene: TRBJ2-3
V gene: TRBV20-1
clone size: many
CDR3 DNA: TGCAGTCATGACGCCAGCGGGAGGCCTAGGATAGGAGATACGCAGTATTTT
CDR3 protein: CSHDASGRPRIGDTQYF

D gene: TRBD2
J gene: TRBJ2-3
V gene: TRBV5-1
clone size: few
CDR3 DNA: TGCGCCAGCAGCCTCGTACTAGCGGGAGGGCGTGCAGATACGCAGTATTTT
CDR3 protein: CASSLVLAGGRADTQYF

D gene: NA
J gene: TRBJ2-1
V gene: TRBV5-1
clone size: few
CDR3 DNA: TGCGCCAGCAGCTTGGGGGACGCCGCCCCCCACAATGAGCAGTTCTTC
CDR3 protein: CASSLGDAAPHNEQFF

D gene: TRBD2
J gene: TRBJ2-3
V gene: TRBV4-2
clone size: NA
CDR3 DNA: TGTGCCAGCAGCCAACGCGGGAGTGGAACAGATACGCAGTATTTT
CDR3 protein: CASSQRGSGTDTQYF

D gene: TRBD1
J gene: TRBJ1-4
V gene: TRBV27
clone size: NA
CDR3 DNA: TGTGCCAGCAGTTTATCCCGACAGGGGGTGGGGGAAAAACTGTTTTTT
CDR3 protein: CASSLSRQGVGEKLFF

D gene: NA
J gene: TRBJ2-3
V gene: TRBV6-4
clone size: few
CDR3 DNA: TGTGCCAGCAGTGACGCTTGGTCCGGAGGTCCGCAGTATTTT
CDR3 protein: CASSDAWSGGPQYF

D gene: NA
J gene: TRBJ1-2
V gene: TRBV20-1
clone size: NA
CDR3 DNA: TGCAGTGCCAGGCGATCATCCCCCTCCTATGGAGGCTCCAGAGGCTACACCTTC
CDR3 protein: CSARRSSPSYGGSRGYTF